This T cell receptor (beta chain) was observed in a study of technical replicates of blood from a few donors. Produced via immunoSEQ multiplex PCR; TCRdb's table is partial and in-frame only. The sample lists 50,000 to 80,000 clones; around nine tenths were seen once. The V end lost 3 bases, the J end lost 0 bases, and 3 bases lay between the germline ends. This CDR3 is built from 13 residues. Germline V CDR1 and CDR2: LGHNA, YNFKEQ. The sequencing sample was made of PBMCs. This clonotype was sampled from a human donor in good health. Some clones in this sample may be carry-over from other donors' samples. J is TRBJ2-1 and V is TRBV4-2; D call uncertain. The CDR3 reads CASSQSSYNEQFF. CDR3 nucleotide sequence: TGTGCCAGCAGCCAGAGCTCCTACAATGAGCAGTTCTTC.